Below, 20 T cell receptor delta chains from the same sample are listed, as sequenced in a study of γδ T cells in repeated Plasmodium falciparum infection. TCRdb reanalyzed the multiplex PCR reads using CATT. The data contain 70,000 to 95,000 delta-chain clones, 1.4% of them seen just once; the ten biggest clones take up just under 9%. Bulk repertoires came from Vgamma9/Vdelta2+ or Vdelta2-negative gammadelta T cells flow-sorted from PBMC. Sequences were obtained from gamma-delta T cells from blood. All receptors derive from a pool of human donors (malaria-infected and uninfected, not separated).

This clone was seen many times. This chain connects TRDV1 to TRDJ1, with TRDD3 matching over 10 bases. Matching the DNA to germline supplied the J gene, which TCRdb does not give. The germline V gene encodes CDR1 TSWWSYY and CDR2 QGS. The V gene end was trimmed by 3 bases and the J gene end by 0 bases; junction bases not matched to a gene: 25. The CDR3 extends over 23 amino acids. The CDR3 nucleotides are TGTGCTCTTGGGGACCAATATATTTCCTACCCTACTGGGGGATTCCTGTACACCGATAAACTCATCTTT. It specifies CALGDQYISYPTGGFLYTDKLIF.

Comment on this clone: This DNA's translation and the protein TCRdb lists, from a much larger clone, do not match at residue 8, likely due to a read error; the protein shown is translated from the DNA. V gene TRDV1 combines with J gene TRDJ1; TRDD2 might be the D (8 bases). TCRdb gives no J gene; it was assigned here by matching the DNA to germline. The CDR3 loop spans 19 amino acids. Trimming left V 0 bases short and J 7 bases short, with 27 bases between. CDR1 TSWWSYY and CDR2 QGS come from the germline V gene. CDR3: CALGELGSASYWGSRKLIF. CDR3 DNA: TGTGCTCTTGGGGAACTAGGGTCGGCTTCCTACTGGGGATCCCGTAAACTCATCTTT.

This clone was picked up many times. Translating this DNA gives a protein that differs at residue 9 from the TCRdb one, which belongs to a much larger clone; a read error is likely, and the protein shown is this translation. The rearrangement uses TRDV2 and TRDJ3; 10 positions agree with TRDD3. No J segment appears in TCRdb, so it was assigned here by matching the sequence to germline. The V and J ends lost 3 bases and 5 bases, in that order; junction bases with no gene match: 3. There are 16 residues in the CDR3. The germline CDR1 and CDR2 sequences are GEAIGNYY and EKD. The CDR3 is CACDVLGDRDTRQMFF. In nucleotides, the CDR3 is TGTGCCTGTGACGTACTGGGGGATCGGGACACCCGACAGATGTTTTTC.

This clone was picked up many times. This sequence joins TRDV1 and TRDJ1; perhaps TRDD3 as D (9 bases). CDR3 size: 23 residues. Germline lookup yields CDR1 TSWWSYY and CDR2 QGS. V lost 6 bases and J lost 0, with 38 bases in between. The DNA of the CDR3 is TGTGCTCTTGGAACTGGGTACTTCCTACGGCGACTGGGGGACGTCTCCTACACCGATAAACTCATCTTT. Translating gives CALGTGYFLRRLGDVSYTDKLIF.

This clone was recorded many times. This chain connects TRDV1 to TRDJ1; TRDD3 aligns across 10 bases. TCRdb carries no J gene annotation; the J gene was assigned here by matching the DNA with germline. Germline V lookup: CDR1 TSWWSYY, CDR2 QGS. The CDR3 extends over 20 amino acids. Trimming took 0 bases from V and 2 from J; bases not matched to a gene: 15. The CDR3 nucleotides are TGTGCTCTTGGGGAACTACCGGGGGGGATTACTGGGGGATTAACCGATAAACTCATCTTT. Encoded protein: CALGELPGGITGGLTDKLIF.

In the case of this clone: TCRdb lists the protein of a much larger clone for this DNA, which differs at residue 8, so this is likely a read error; the protein given here is translated from the DNA itself. This chain joins TRDV1 and TRDJ1; the D is unclear. Germline CDR1 TSWWSYY, CDR2 QGS. The V gene lost 1 base and the J gene lost 0 bases, with 12 bases spanning the gap. This CDR3 comprises 16 residues. The chain's CDR3 is CALGEQPALYTDKLIF. The CDR3, as DNA: TGTGCTCTTGGGGAACAACCTGCCCTGTACACCGATAAACTCATCTTT.

This clone showed up just a few times. The likely explanation is a read error, given a far larger clone one base away. This sample also contains other DNA sequences that code for the same CDR3. The rearrangement uses TRDV2 and TRDJ1; no clear D gene. This CDR3 is built from 14 residues. Trimming pared 3 bases from V and 7 bases from J, leaving 17 bases between. The germline V gene encodes CDR1 GEAIGNYY and CDR2 EKD. In DNA, the CDR3 is TGTGCCTGTGACGCGACTCATCCTGGCGGTAAACTCATCTTT. It yields the protein CACDATHPGGKLIF.

This clone was counted at least ten times. The chain couples TRDV1 to TRDJ1, with 7 bases matching TRDD3. CDR1 is TSWWSYY, CDR2 QGS, per germline. J was trimmed by 6 bases and V by 0 bases; bases with no gene match: 16. The CDR3 sequence is 18 residues long. CDR3 in amino acids: CALGELRGILPLQYKLIF. CDR3 in DNA: TGTGCTCTTGGGGAACTACGGGGGATCCTGCCATTACAATATAAACTCATCTTT.

Concerning this clone itself: One base separates it from a far larger clone, so it is likely a read error. At the DNA level, this CDR3 is encoded by other sequences in the same sample as well. The chain recombines TRDV2 with TRDJ1, with 7 nucleotides matching TRDD2. The J gene is not listed in TCRdb, so it was assigned here from a DNA match to germline. This CDR3 spans 22 amino acids. Germline values: CDR1 GEAIGNYY, CDR2 EKD. DNA of the CDR3: TGTGCCTGCGACACCGTCTTCCTAAGCCCTACTGGCCCCCGGGCGGACACCGATAAACTCATCTTT. Residues: CACDTVFLSPTGPRADTDKLIF.

This clone was counted only a few times. This likely stems from a read error, as it lies one base from a far larger clone. Other DNA sequences from this sample encode an identical CDR3 as well. The V gene is TRDV1; the J gene was not called; the table's D call, TRDD3, has no DNA check behind it. The CDR3 runs 23 residues. Germline V gene lookup returns CDR1 TSWWSYY and CDR2 QGS. The CDR3 spells CALGELPLLSNPWGSHYTDKLIF. CDR3 sequence (DNA): TGTGCTCTTGGGGAACTTCCATTACTTTCGAACCCTTGGGGATCCCATTACACCGATAAACTTATCTTT.

This clone was counted between two and nine times. TCRdb's protein, taken from a much larger clone, differs from this DNA's translation at residue 12, likely owing to a read error; the protein displayed comes from the DNA. V gene TRDV1 combines with J gene TRDJ1; 8 bases are a match to TRDD2. The J gene is absent in TCRdb and was assigned here via DNA matching to germline. CDR1 TSWWSYY and CDR2 QGS come from the germline V gene. The CDR3 contains 19 residues. V trimming: 5 bases; J trimming: 3 bases; junction bases outside the gene matches: 20. In DNA, the CDR3 is TGTGCTCTTGGGATTCCCGCTCTTCCTACCAAGGCGTACCCCGATAAACTCATCTTT. Protein sequence: CALGIPALPTKAYPDKLIF.

This clone was recorded many times. The J gene is TRDJ1, the V gene TRDV1, with TRDD2 matching over 8 bases. J was trimmed by 0 bases and V by 3 bases; bases with no gene match: 18. The germline V gene has CDR1 TSWWSYY and CDR2 QGS. The CDR3 is 20 amino acids. Here the CDR3 reads CALGDPFLYLPGGYTDKLIF. The DNA for the CDR3 is TGTGCTCTTGGGGACCCCTTCCTATATCTCCCGGGGGGTTACACCGATAAACTCATCTTT.

Worth noting for this clone: The TCRdb protein, from a much larger clone, departs from this DNA's translation at residue 12, likely by read error; the protein shown derives from the DNA. The J gene is TRDJ1, the V gene TRDV3; 12 positions match TRDD3. V was pared by 5 bases and J by 4 bases, with 17 bases of the junction left unmatched. Germline assignment: CDR1 TVYSNPD and CDR2 GDNSRS (reference sequence). This CDR3 comprises 17 residues. CDR3 sequence reads: CAPAQYWGIQPIDKLIF. In DNA form, the CDR3 reads TGTGCCCCAGCACAGTACTGGGGGATACAGCCCATCGATAAACTCATCTTT.

A remark on this clone: With a far larger clone one base away, a read error is the likely cause. The sample carries other DNA sequences with the same CDR3. The chain uses TRDV1 and TRDJ1; D is possibly TRDD2 or TRDD3 (7 bases each). The germline V gene has CDR1 TSWWSYY and CDR2 QGS. The CDR3 sequence is 19 residues long. Trimming removed 5 bases from V and 11 bases from J, with 36 bases in between. Here the CDR3 DNA reads TGTGCTCTTGGGCCACAGGGAGCCTTCCTGCGTTGGGGGACCGAGGGGCTCATCTTT. Translation gives CALGPQGAFLRWGTEGLIF.

The sample holds many counts of this clone. A far more abundant clone sits one base away, making this likely a read error. Other DNA sequences within the sample encode an identical CDR3. This rearrangement joins TRDV1 to TRDJ1; D not resolved. Germline-derived CDR1 and CDR2 are TSWWSYY and QGS. Trimming took off 1 base at V and 0 bases at J, with 21 bases between the two ends. This CDR3 comprises 19 residues. The CDR3 region is CALGERFTLTLVYTDKLIF. The CDR3 coding sequence is TGTGCTCTTGGGGAACGATTTACCCTAACCCTCGTGTACACCGATAAACTCATCTTT.

This clone was found a few times. TCRdb's protein for this DNA is that of a much larger clone and differs from the translation at residue 12, likely a read error; the protein shown is the DNA translation. The chain recombines TRDV1 with TRDJ1; D is possibly TRDD3 (6 bases). As TCRdb names no J gene, one was assigned here on the basis of a DNA match to germline. Looked up from germline, CDR1 is TSWWSYY and CDR2 is QGS. V was shortened by 2 bases and J by 3 bases, with 22 bases between the two germline ends. The CDR3 runs 18 residues. The chain's CDR3 is CALGESRVRLGVPDKLIF. DNA of the CDR3: TGTGCTCTTGGGGAAAGTCGGGTACGTTTGGGGGTTCCCGATAAACTCATCTTT.

This clone was recorded at least ten times. A far larger clone is one base from this, pointing to a likely read error. This sample includes further DNA sequences coding for the same CDR3. This sequence joins TRDV1 and TRDJ1; 8 nucleotides match TRDD3. Because TCRdb records no J gene, it was assigned here through a match of the DNA to germline. The CDR3 is 22 residues long. In germline, CDR1 is TSWWSYY, CDR2 QGS. DNA of the CDR3: TGTGCTCTTGGGGAAGGTCTCTACCGTACTGGGGGTCACCTCCCCTACACTGATAAACTCATCTTT. Translated: CALGEGLYRTGGHLPYTDKLIF.

This clone has more than one count but fewer than ten. The protein TCRdb gives is from a much larger clone and does not agree with this DNA's translation at residue 6, likely a read error; the protein shown here comes from the DNA. This chain links TRDV2 with TRDJ1; tentatively, D is TRDD2 (5 bases). The J gene was missing in TCRdb and was found by matching the end of the DNA to germline. The length of the CDR3 is 18 residues. The V end was cut by 0 bases, the J end by 2 bases, with 21 bases between. Germline-derived CDR1 and CDR2 are GEAIGNYY and EKD. The CDR3 nucleotides are TGTGCCTGTGACACCGCCGCCTTCGGGAAAAGCTTTACCGATAAACTCATCTTT. Translation gives CACDTAAFGKSFTDKLIF.

This clone was seen a handful of times. TCRdb's protein, taken from a much larger clone, differs from this DNA's translation at residue 4, likely owing to a read error; the protein displayed comes from the DNA. The chain combines TRDV2 with TRDJ2; TRDD3 aligns across 8 bases. Germline matching of the DNA provided the J gene here, since TCRdb leaves it blank. CDR3 length: 14 residues. Germline CDR1 GEAIGNYY, CDR2 EKD. After removal of 5 bases from V and 2 bases from J, the junction contained 3 bases not matched to a gene. The CDR3, as DNA: TGTGCCTGTGGCGACTGGGGGTTGACAGCACAACTCTTCTTT. Its translation: CACGDWGLTAQLFF.

This clone was seen a handful of times. TCRdb's protein for this DNA is that of a much larger clone and differs from the translation at residue 4, likely a read error; the protein shown is the DNA translation. V is TRDV2 and J is TRDJ2, with 9 bases fitting TRDD3. The J gene, missing from TCRdb, was assigned here through DNA to germline matching. CDR1 is GEAIGNYY and CDR2 is EKD in the germline V gene. The CDR3 loop spans 16 amino acids. CDR3: CACNTVGDTLTAQLFF. As DNA, the CDR3 is TGTGCCTGTAACACCGTGGGGGATACTTTGACAGCACAACTCTTCTTT.